This record looks at one T cell receptor (beta chain) sequence and its context. Antigen specificity is unknown. The method was immunoSEQ multiplex PCR; TCRdb's version includes in-frame clones alone and lacks a portion of them. The data contain under 200,000 clones, around 90% of them singletons. The data belong to a study of T cell responses to AZD1222 COVID-19 vaccine. General study findings and limits: Compared with day 0, the breadth and depth of the Spike-specific TCR repertoire rose significantly after two doses of AZD1222. Vaccine-associated CD4 TCRs ranged over spike, dominating at 160-218 and 743-854. Of spike-specific TCRs, nearly half reportedly target regions left unmutated in variants.

The length of the CDR3 is 16 residues. The junction had 17 bases not matched to a gene; V was cut back by 6 bases and J by 6 bases. Germline V CDR1 and CDR2: SNHLY, FYNNEI. The chain links TRBV2 to TRBJ2-7, with 7 bases aligning to TRBD1. This receptor was taken from an adult in good health. Sample: peripheral blood, taken on day 0 of AZD1222 vaccination. CDR3 coding DNA: TGTGCCAGCAGGGGTCGCGCGACAGGGTGGGACGGCGAGCAGTACTTC. Its translation: CASRGRATGWDGEQYF.